These 15 T cell receptor beta chains came from one sample sequenced in a study of regulatory T cells in long-lasting Graves disease. Assembly of TCR beta libraries relied on iRepertoire HTBI primers together with Arm-PCR of CDR3 regions. TCRdb recomputed calls from the multiplex PCR reads with MiXCR, one row per CDR3 protein. This table has about 310,000 distinct CDR3 sequences, 22% appearing once. Time point here: persistent/refractory GD, antithyroid drugs over 5 years with positive TRAb. PBMC-derived RNA was used for the TCR library. The material sequenced was peripheral blood mononuclear cells (PBMCs), taken when the disease was refractory, from a patient treated with antithyroid drugs. All receptors come from a female donor with Graves disease.

This clonotype was seen at least ten times. The chain links TRBV19 to TRBJ1-2, with TRBD1 matching 9 bases. CDR1 LNHDA and CDR2 SQIVND come from the germline V gene (reference sequence). V lost 5 bases to trimming and J lost 6 bases; unmatched junction nucleotides: 1. This CDR3 is built from 12 residues. DNA of the CDR3: TGTGCCAGTAGTGGACAGGGGAATGGCTACACCTTC. Translating it yields CASSGQGNGYTF.

This sequence joins TRBV7-8 and TRBJ1-4; D unresolved. This CDR3 is built from 15 residues. Germline CDR1 SGHVS, CDR2 FQNEAQ. V gave up 2 bases and J gave up 10 bases, with 17 bases separating them. As DNA, the CDR3 is TGTGCCAGCAGCTTAAGGGCAGAACGGGGTGGAAAACTGTTTTTT. Protein sequence: CASSLRAERGGKLFF.

This clonotype was found many times. V gene TRBV28 combines with J gene TRBJ2-7, with D tentatively TRBD1 (6 bases). CDR1 is MDHEN and CDR2 is SYDVKM in the germline V gene. CDR3 length equals 16 residues. Trimming stripped 5 bases from V and 0 bases from J, with 17 bases between. CDR3: CASSNIQGLSSYEQYF. The CDR3 region has the DNA TGTGCCAGCAGTAACATACAGGGTTTAAGCTCCTACGAGCAGTACTTC.

The V call is TRBV6-1, the J call TRBJ2-7; perhaps D is TRBD1 or TRBD2 (5 bases each). Germline lookup yields CDR1 MNHNS and CDR2 SASEGT. This CDR3 is 16 amino acids long. V was cut by 7 bases and J by 5 bases, with 24 bases left in between. As DNA, the CDR3 is TGTGCCAGCAAGATATCTAGAGGGGTTTATACAAACGAGCAGTACTTC. It translates to CASKISRGVYTNEQYF.

The chain carries TRBV18 and TRBJ2-3, with D possibly TRBD2 on 6 matching bases. This CDR3 region has 18 residues. Germline CDR1 and CDR2: KGHSH and LQKENI. Deletions cut 0 bases from V and 2 bases from J, with 18 bases between. CDR3 nucleotides: TGTGCCAGCTCACCACCTAGCGGAACCATCCTATACACAGATACGCAGTATTTT. Translated: CASSPPSGTILYTDTQYF.

J is TRBJ2-7 and V is TRBV5-5; unclear D gene. The CDR3 is 13 residues long. The V gene's germline CDR1 is SGHKS and CDR2 YYEKEE (reference sequence). Trimming shortened V by 4 bases and J by 7 bases, and 15 bases separated the two germline ends. In nucleotides, the CDR3 is TGTGCCAGCAGCCCGTCCTGGAGTTTAGAGCAGTACTTC. Residues: CASSPSWSLEQYF.

Only a few counts were recorded for this clonotype. In DNA, the CDR3 is TGTGCCAGCAGCCCCAAGACCCCCGACACGCCCTATGGCTACACCTTC. Residues: CASSPKTPDTPYGYTF. The V and J genes are TRBV9 and TRBJ1-2; no firm D call. V gave up 4 bases and J gave up 4 bases, with 20 bases separating them. Germline CDR1 reads SGDLS; CDR2 reads YYNGEE. There are 16 residues in the CDR3.

This clonotype occurred a few times. The chain carries TRBV7-2 and TRBJ2-4, with 7 bases fitting TRBD2. There are 15 residues in the CDR3. The germline CDR1 and CDR2 sequences are SGHTA and FQGNSA. V shed 5 bases, J shed 7 bases, and the junction held 11 bases outside the gene matches. CDR3 in DNA: TGTGCCAGCAGCCAACCAAGCGGGAATGGCAACATTCAGTACTTC. It codes for CASSQPSGNGNIQYF.

This clonotype came up many times. This chain links TRBV10-3 with TRBJ2-2; D uncertain. There are 16 residues in the CDR3. The V and J ends lost 4 bases and 3 bases respectively, with 15 bases between them. Per the germline V gene, CDR1 is ENHRY and CDR2 is SYGVKD. CDR3 loop: CAISGQANADTGELFF. In DNA, the CDR3 is TGTGCCATCAGTGGTCAGGCTAACGCGGACACCGGGGAGCTGTTTTTT.

This clonotype was detected ten times or more. V gene TRBV2 combines with J gene TRBJ1-6; 8 nucleotides match TRBD1. CDR1 and CDR2 (germline): SNHLY, FYNNEI. With 4 bases clipped from V and 7 bases from J, the junction kept 3 bases outside the gene matches. The CDR3 spans 14 residues. The CDR3 here is CASSGRTGNSPLHF. The CDR3 nucleotides are TGTGCCAGCAGTGGCCGGACAGGGAATTCACCCCTCCACTTT.

Of note for this clonotype: As the CDR3 is not closed by the conserved phenylalanine or tryptophan, this likely results from a read error. This sequence joins TRBV5-4 and TRBJ2-5; no firm D call. The CDR3 covers 15 residues. Germline V gene sequence: CDR1 SGHNT, CDR2 YYREEE (reference sequence). V was shortened by 4 bases and J by 2 bases, with 15 bases between the two germline ends. In DNA form, the CDR3 reads TGTGCCAGCAGCCGAGACACATCCTATCAAGAGACCCAGTACCTC. This sequence encodes CASSRDTSYQETQYL.

This clonotype came up many times. This CDR3 reads CSVDGGGRTEQYF. In DNA, the CDR3 is TGCAGCGTTGATGGCGGCGGGAGGACCGAGCAGTACTTC. The chain employs TRBV29-1 and TRBJ2-7; 8 bases agree with TRBD2. Trimming removed 3 bases from V and 6 bases from J; junction bases left unmatched: 7. Germline V gene data show CDR1 as SQVTM and CDR2 as ANQGSEA. There are 13 residues in the CDR3.

This chain uses TRBV19 with TRBJ1-1; D gene uncertain. CDR3 length: 14 residues. Germline lookup yields CDR1 LNHDA and CDR2 SQIVND (reference sequence). Between the trimmed V and J ends, which lost 4 bases and 0 bases, there was a span of 9 bases. The CDR3 DNA is TGTGCCAGTAGTAGGGGATCGGTGAACACTGAAGCTTTCTTT. Encoded protein: CASSRGSVNTEAFF. The whole variable domain, remainder taken from reference TRBV19 and TRBJ1-1, is DGGITQSPKYLFRKEGQNVTLSCEQNLNHDAMYWYRQDPGQGLRLIYYSQIVNDFQKGDIAEGYSVSREKKESFPLTVTSAQKNPTAFYLCASSRGSVNTEAFFGQGTRLTVV.

This clonotype was seen at least ten times. The rearrangement joins TRBV7-2 to TRBJ1-4, with 8 positions matching TRBD1. The J segment lost 8 bases and the V segment lost 5 bases, leaving 7 bases of the junction unmatched. The germline CDR1 and CDR2 sequences are SGHTA and FQGNSA. This CDR3 comprises 14 residues. The CDR3 nucleotides are TGTGCCAGCAGCCAGACAGGGGAGGCCGAAAAACTGTTTTTT. Translated, it gives CASSQTGEAEKLFF.

The chain joins TRBV30 to TRBJ2-3; the match to TRBD2 covers 7 bases. Germline CDR1 and CDR2: GTSNPN and SVGIG (reference sequence). V dropped 1 base and J dropped 2; count of bases not matched to a gene: 6. The CDR3 loop spans 15 amino acids. The CDR3 loop is CAWSGASGITDTQYF. The CDR3 DNA follows: TGTGCCTGGAGTGGGGCTAGCGGCATCACAGATACGCAGTATTTT.